This entry concerns a single T cell receptor (beta chain). These data belong to a study of blood T cell repertoires in COVID-19. V lost 7 bases and J lost 0, with 12 bases in between. The CDR3 spans 15 residues. Germline CDR1 reads SGHAT; CDR2 reads FQDESV (reference sequence). Clones were sequenced by immunoSEQ multiplex PCR, and TCRdb holds only the in-frame ones, with some missing. This table holds roughly 200,000 clones, about 87% found once. All enrollees were about 18 to 89 years old and from approximately 24 US areas. Material for sequencing was PBMCs or T cells enriched from blood (not recorded which). The sequence derives from a woman aged 30 to 39 who had recovered from COVID-19. The chain recombines TRBV11-1 with TRBJ2-2, with D tentatively TRBD1 (5 bases). The CDR3, as DNA: TGTGCCAGCACCAACAGGTTAGCGAACACCGGGGAGCTGTTTTTT. Its translation is CASTNRLANTGELFF.